The sequence of this TCR beta chain was determined in a study of OX40 agonist ivuxolimab in advanced cancers. Study-level information: Patients were given ivuxolimab, an antibody that agonizes OX40 (CD134).

Autoimmune disease history or systemic immunosuppression was exclusionary. For this clone: No antigen is known for it.

The assay was immunoSEQ multiplex PCR, and TCRdb's table has in-frame clones only and misses some. The repertoire holds 45,000 to 60,000 clones, with approximately 91% as singletons. Findings of the study overall: CD4+ T cells averaged fewer expanded clones than CD8+ T cells.

The CDR3 extends over 16 amino acids. CDR1 is LNHDA, CDR2 SQIVND, per germline (reference sequence). The ends lost 6 bases at V and 7 bases at J; junction bases unmatched: 12. The sequence came from an adult with an advanced solid tumor such as melanoma, head and neck, liver or kidney cancer. Sequenced material: CD4+ or CD8+ T cells sorted from blood, taken in a trial of the OX40 agonist ivuxolimab. The chain couples TRBV19 to TRBJ2-1, with 10 bases lining up with TRBD2. The DNA for the CDR3 is TGTGCCAGTAGCGAGACCGGGACTAGCGTACAGAATGAGCAGTTCTTC. Residues: CASSETGTSVQNEQFF.